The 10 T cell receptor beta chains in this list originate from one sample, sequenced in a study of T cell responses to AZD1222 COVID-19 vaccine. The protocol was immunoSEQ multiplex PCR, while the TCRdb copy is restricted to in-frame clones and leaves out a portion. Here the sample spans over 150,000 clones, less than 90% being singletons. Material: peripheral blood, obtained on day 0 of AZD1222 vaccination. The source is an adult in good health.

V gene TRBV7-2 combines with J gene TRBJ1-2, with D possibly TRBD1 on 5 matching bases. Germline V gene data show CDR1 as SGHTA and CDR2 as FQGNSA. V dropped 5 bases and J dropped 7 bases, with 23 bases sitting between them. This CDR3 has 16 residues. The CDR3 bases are TGTGCCAGCAGCCCCCCAGGCGGGAGGGGTAACGGTGGCTACACCTTC. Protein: CASSPPGGRGNGGYTF. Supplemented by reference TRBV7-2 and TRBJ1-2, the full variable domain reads GAGVSQSPSNKVTEKGKDVELRCDPISGHTALYWYRQSLGQGLEFLIYFQGNSAPDKSGLPSDRFSAERTGGSVSTLTIQRTQQEDSAVYLCASSPPGGRGNGGYTFGSGTRLTVV.

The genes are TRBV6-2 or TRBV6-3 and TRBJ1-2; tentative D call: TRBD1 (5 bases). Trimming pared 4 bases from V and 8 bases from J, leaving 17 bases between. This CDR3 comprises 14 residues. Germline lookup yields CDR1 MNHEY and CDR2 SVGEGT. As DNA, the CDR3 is TGTGCCAGCAGTTCCGGGACGGCGTTGAAGGGCTACACCTTC. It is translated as CASSSGTALKGYTF.

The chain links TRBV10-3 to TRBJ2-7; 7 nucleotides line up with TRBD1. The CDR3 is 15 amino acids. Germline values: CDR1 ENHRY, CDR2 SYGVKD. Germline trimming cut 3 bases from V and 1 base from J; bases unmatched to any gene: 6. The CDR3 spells CAISDLLQGSYEQYF. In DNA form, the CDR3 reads TGTGCCATCAGTGACCTTCTACAGGGGTCCTACGAGCAGTACTTC.

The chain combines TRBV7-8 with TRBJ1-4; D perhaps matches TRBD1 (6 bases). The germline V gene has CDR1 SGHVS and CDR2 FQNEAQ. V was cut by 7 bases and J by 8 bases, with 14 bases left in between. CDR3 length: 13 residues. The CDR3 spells CASTRTVGEKLFF. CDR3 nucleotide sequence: TGTGCCAGCACCCGGACAGTAGGCGAAAAACTGTTTTTT.

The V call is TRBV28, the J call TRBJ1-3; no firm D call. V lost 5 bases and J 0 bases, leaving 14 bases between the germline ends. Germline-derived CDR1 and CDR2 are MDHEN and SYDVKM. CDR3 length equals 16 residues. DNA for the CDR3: TGTGCCAGCAGTCCCCCCGGGGTCTACTCTGGAAACACCATATATTTT. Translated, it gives CASSPPGVYSGNTIYF.

CDR3 DNA sequence: TGTGCCAGCAGCCAAGATAGGGACAGGGAGGAGTTCTTC. As protein: CASSQDRDREEFF. This chain connects TRBV4-2 to TRBJ2-1, with TRBD1 identical over 9 bases. The CDR3 runs to 13 residues. The germline gives CDR1 LGHNA, CDR2 YNFKEQ. The V gene end was trimmed by 0 bases and the J gene end by 14 bases; junction bases not matched to a gene: 5.

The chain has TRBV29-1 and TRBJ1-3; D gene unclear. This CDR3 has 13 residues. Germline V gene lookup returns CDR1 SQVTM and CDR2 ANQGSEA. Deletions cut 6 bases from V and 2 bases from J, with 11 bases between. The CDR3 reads CSVTGWTGNTIYF. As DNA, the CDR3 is TGCAGCGTGACGGGGTGGACTGGAAACACCATATATTTT.

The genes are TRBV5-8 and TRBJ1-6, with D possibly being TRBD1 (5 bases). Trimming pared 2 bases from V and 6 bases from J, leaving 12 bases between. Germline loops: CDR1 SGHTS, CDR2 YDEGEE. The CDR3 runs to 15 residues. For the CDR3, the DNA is TGTGCCAGCAGCTTCTCCAGACAGACTAATTCACCCCTCCACTTT. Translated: CASSFSRQTNSPLHF.

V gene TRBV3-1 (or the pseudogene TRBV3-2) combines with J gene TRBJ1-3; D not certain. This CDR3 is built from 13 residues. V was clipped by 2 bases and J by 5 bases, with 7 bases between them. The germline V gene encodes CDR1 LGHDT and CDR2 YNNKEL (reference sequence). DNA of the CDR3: TGTGCCAGCAGCCAACCAAGCAGAAACACCATATATTTT. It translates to CASSQPSRNTIYF.

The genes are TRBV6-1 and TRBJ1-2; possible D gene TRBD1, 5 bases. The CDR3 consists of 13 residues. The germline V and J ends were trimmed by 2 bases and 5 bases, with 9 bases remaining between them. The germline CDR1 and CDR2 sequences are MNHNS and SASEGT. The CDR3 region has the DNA TGTGCCAGCAGTGAACGGGGGGGTTATGGCTACACCTTC. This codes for CASSERGGYGYTF.